The TCR beta chain described here comes from a study of T cell responses to AZD1222 COVID-19 vaccine. Study-level background: Second doses at about 4 or about 12 weeks were pooled.

Here immunoSEQ multiplex PCR was the method, and the copy in TCRdb shows in-frame clones only, minus some. The sample yields around 120,000 clones, over 75% seen once. The CDR3 spans 16 residues. V lost 2 bases and J lost 2, with 15 bases in between. Per germline, CDR1 MGHRA and CDR2 YSYEKL. V usage is TRBV4-1 and J usage is TRBJ1-1; D not certain. The receptor was derived from an adult in good health. The source material was peripheral blood, sampled on day 0 of AZD1222 vaccination. The CDR3 loop is CASSQSLVLRNTEAFF. The CDR3 region has the DNA TGCGCCAGCAGCCAATCCTTAGTCCTACGCAACACTGAAGCTTTCTTT.